Each of the 20 T cell receptor beta chains below was sequenced from the same sample in a study of tissue T cells after allogeneic stem cell transplantation. Profiling relied on immunoSEQ multiplex PCR, and the TCRdb table lists in-frame clones only, not all of them. The sample shows more than 6,500 clones, about 50% of them seen only once. Documented time point: mouse harvest day 7 after allogeneic transplant. Mouse grafts combined 10^7 T-cell-depleted bone marrow cells with 10^6 splenic CD5+ T cells. What was sequenced was lymph node tissue. Receptors originate from a female BALB/c mouse given C57BL/6 T cells with graft-versus-host disease after an allogeneic hematopoietic cell transplant.

Turning to this clone: Germline and genes here are mouse. With the read ending 1 residue before the CDR3 end, the germline J gene is used to fill in that end. The chain joins TRBV13-3 to TRBJ2-4, with D hard to call. Germline V gives CDR1 NNHDY, CDR2 SYVADS. Trimming pared 6 bases from V and 0 bases from J, leaving 5 bases between. The CDR3 runs 12 residues. The DNA read from the CDR3 is TGTGCCAGCACAAATAGTCAAAACACCTTGTAC. Protein sequence: CASTNSQNTLY. The entire CDR3 sequence reads CASTNSQNTLYF.

Details on this clone: The gene names given are mouse names. Sequencing ends 1 residue short of the CDR3 end; the germline J gene provides the rest. The V and J genes are TRBV26 and TRBJ1-6, with 7 bases aligning to TRBD1. TRBJ1-6 is an open reading frame, and its role is uncertain. Losses at the gene ends were 4 bases for V and 0 bases for J; bases not matched to a gene: 3. Germline CDR1 reads KGHPV; CDR2 reads FQNQEV (reference sequence). This CDR3 comprises 16 residues. CDR3 DNA, as far as it was read: TGTGCCAGCAGTCCCGGACAGGATTCCTATAATTCGCCCCTCTAC. As protein: CASSPGQDSYNSPLY. The full-length CDR3 reads as CASSPGQDSYNSPLYF.

Concerning this clone: Each gene name is a mouse one. The sequenced fragment ends 1 residue before the CDR3 boundary, so the rest is inferred from the germline J gene. The chain recombines TRBV19 with TRBJ2-3; 10 bases line up with TRBD2. CDR1 FNHDT and CDR2 SITEND come from the germline V gene (reference sequence). The CDR3 loop spans 15 amino acids. With 5 bases clipped from V and 0 bases from J, the junction kept 3 bases outside the gene matches. The part of the CDR3 DNA that was read is TGTGCCAGCAGCAGGACTGGGGGTAGTGCAGAAACGCTGTAT. It specifies CASSRTGGSAETLY. The whole CDR3 is CASSRTGGSAETLYF. Complete variable domain (other parts from reference TRBV19 and TRBJ2-3): GGIITQTPKFLIGQEGQKLTLKCQQNFNHDTMYWYRQDSGKGLRLIYYSITENDLQKGDLSEGYDASREKKSSFSLTVTSAQKNEMAVFLCASSRTGGSAETLYFGSGTRLTVL.

Comment on this clone: A much larger clone lies one base from this, so it may be a read error. The genes are named according to mouse. The read ends 1 residue before the CDR3 terminus; that terminus is restored from the germline J gene. The genes are TRBV1 and TRBJ2-1, with 8 bases fitting TRBD2. Germline CDR1 is NSQYPW and CDR2 is LRSPGD (reference sequence). CDR3 length: 15 residues. CDR3 loop: CTCSGRLGNYAKQFF. The CDR3 bases that were read are TGCACCTGCAGTGGTAGACTGGGGAACTATGCTAAGCAGTTC.

As to this clone: Mouse gene names apply. The read terminates 1 residue ahead of where the CDR3 ends, so the germline J gene completes it. The rearrangement joins TRBV12-1 to TRBJ2-1, with D possibly being TRBD1 or TRBD2 (5 bases each). V was clipped by 4 bases and J by 3 bases, with 12 bases between them. This CDR3 region has 14 residues. The germline V gene encodes CDR1 SGHSN and CDR2 HYEKVE. The CDR3: CASSPRGSYAEQFF. The DNA read from the CDR3 is TGTGCCAGCTCCCCCCGGGGGTCCTATGCTGAGCAGTTC.

Regarding this clone: The genes and germline here are from mouse. Read coverage stops 1 residue before the CDR3 terminus; the germline J gene supplies the remainder. The chain recombines TRBV26 with TRBJ2-4; 9 bases are a match to TRBD1. CDR1 is KGHPV, CDR2 FQNQEV, per germline (reference sequence). CDR3 length equals 14 residues. V lost 6 bases and J lost 5; bases outside the gene matches: 6. Here the CDR3 reads CASSLGQGGNTLYF. The part of the CDR3 DNA that was read is TGTGCCAGCAGCCTGGGACAGGGAGGAAACACCTTGTAC.

This clone was detected only a few times. Gene names denote mouse genes. The sequenced fragment ends 1 residue before the CDR3 boundary, so the rest is inferred from the germline J gene. The chain couples TRBV12-2 to TRBJ2-5; D is possibly TRBD2 (7 bases). CDR3 length: 15 amino acids. Germline loops: CDR1 SGHLS, CDR2 HYDKME. The V gene lost 2 bases and the J gene lost 5 bases, with 16 bases spanning the gap. The CDR3 protein is CASSPLGALGDTQYF. The CDR3 bases that were read are TGTGCCAGCTCTCCCCTGGGGGCTTTGGGAGACACCCAGTAC.

As concerns this clone: Gene labels here are mouse ones. CDR3 DNA (partial): TGTGCCAGCAGTCGGACGGTAAACTATGCTGAGCAGTTC. Amino acids: CASSRTVNYAEQF. The CDR3 reads in full as CASSRTVNYAEQFF. The chain employs TRBV26 and TRBJ2-1; D ambiguous. From the germline J gene comes the end of the CDR3, since the read stops 1 residue before it. Per germline, CDR1 KGHPV and CDR2 FQNQEV (reference sequence). Between the trimmed V and J ends, which lost 4 bases and 1 base, there was a span of 8 bases. The CDR3 runs 14 residues.

A remark on this clone: Gene names are the mouse ones. The missing CDR3 end, 1 residue past where the read stops, is filled in from the germline J gene. The genes are TRBV26 and TRBJ2-1; D might be TRBD1 or TRBD2, each matching 5 bases. Germline loops: CDR1 KGHPV, CDR2 FQNQEV (reference sequence). This CDR3 contains 13 residues. V lost 4 bases, J lost 3 bases, and 7 bases lay in between. The CDR3 here is CASSPGGYAEQFF. Incomplete CDR3 DNA: TGTGCCAGCAGTCCCGGGGGCTATGCTGAGCAGTTC.

This clone was counted a few times. Gene names are mouse gene names. Sequencing ends 1 residue short of the CDR3 end; the germline J gene provides the rest. The chain uses TRBV13-1 and TRBJ2-3; perhaps TRBD1 as D (6 bases). The germline V gene has CDR1 NSHNY and CDR2 SYGAGN. This CDR3 has 15 residues. V shed 2 bases and J shed 0 bases, with 10 bases lying between them. CDR3 protein: CASSEGTSSAETLYF. CDR3 bases read: TGTGCCAGCAGTGAAGGGACATCTAGTGCAGAAACGCTGTAT.

This clone showed up just a few times. Gene names and germline refer to mouse. The observed sequence ends 1 residue before the CDR3 terminus, with the missing tail filled in from the germline J gene. The V call is TRBV1, the J call TRBJ1-5, with D possibly being TRBD1 (5 bases). The germline gives CDR1 NSQYPW, CDR2 LRSPGD (reference sequence). CDR3 length: 12 residues. The ends were cut back, 1 base at V and 9 bases at J, with 7 bases in the middle. The CDR3 region is CTCSAAGVAPLF. The DNA read from the CDR3 is TGCACCTGCAGTGCAGCGGGGGTGGCTCCGCTT.

Regarding this clone: These gene names are mouse names. The read comes to an end 1 residue before the CDR3 does, leaving the germline J gene to fill in the end. The chain joins TRBV3 to TRBJ1-2; D ambiguous. The CDR3 has 12 amino acids. The germline V and J ends were trimmed by 1 base and 4 bases, with 4 bases remaining between them. Germline V gene lookup returns CDR1 SNHLY and CDR2 FYNGKV (reference sequence). The CDR3 bases that were read are TGTGCCAGCAGCTTAGTGGCCTCCGACTACACC. Its protein product is CASSLVASDYT. In full, the CDR3 is CASSLVASDYTF.

This clone has more than one count but fewer than ten. Gene names are the mouse ones. The sequence runs out 1 residue before the end of the CDR3; the remainder is reconstructed from the germline J gene. This chain joins TRBV31 and TRBJ2-7, with 7 bases that match TRBD2. After removal of 1 base from V and 0 bases from J, the junction contained 0 bases not matched to a gene. Per germline, CDR1 GKSSPN and CDR2 SITVG. The CDR3 is 13 amino acids. Incomplete CDR3 DNA: TGTGCCTGGAGTCGGGGGGGCTCCTATGAACAGTAC. Its translation: CAWSRGGSYEQY. The full CDR3 protein reads CAWSRGGSYEQYF.

On this clone itself: Gene names follow the mouse nomenclature. The DNA ends 1 residue before the CDR3 does, and the rest of the CDR3 is filled in from the germline J gene. J is TRBJ2-5 and V is TRBV19; perhaps TRBD1 as D (6 bases). From germline, CDR1 is FNHDT and CDR2 SITEND (reference sequence). Trimming took 1 base from V and 4 from J, leaving 7 bases between them. The CDR3 covers 13 residues. This CDR3 is CASSINREDTQYF. CDR3 DNA (partial): TGTGCCAGCAGTATAAACAGGGAAGACACCCAGTAC.

This clone is medium-sized. Mouse germline and gene names are used. With the read ending 1 residue before the CDR3 end, the germline J gene is used to fill in that end. The chain joins TRBV3 to TRBJ1-5, with 10 bases lining up with TRBD1. Germline V gene sequence: CDR1 SNHLY, CDR2 FYNGKV (reference sequence). This CDR3 has 16 residues. V lost 4 bases, J lost 0 bases, and 3 bases stayed unmatched. Incomplete CDR3 DNA: TGTGCCAGCAGCTCGGGACAGGGGATTAACAACCAGGCTCCGCTT. It encodes CASSSGQGINNQAPL. The full-length CDR3 reads as CASSSGQGINNQAPLF.

As concerns this clone: Genes here carry mouse names. The CDR3 extends 1 residue past the end of the read, so its final part is completed from the germline J gene. This chain links TRBV3 with TRBJ1-6; D not resolved. TRBJ1-6 is labeled an ORF, and its function is uncertain. Trimming left V 2 bases short and J 5 bases short, with 4 bases between. Germline V gives CDR1 SNHLY, CDR2 FYNGKV (reference sequence). The CDR3 has 13 amino acids. The CDR3 region is CASSLSDNSPLYF. CDR3 DNA (partial): TGTGCCAGCAGCTTATCGGATAATTCGCCCCTCTAC.

On this clone itself: All gene names here are mouse names. The read gets to within 1 residue of the CDR3 end, and the germline J gene fills in the rest. The rearrangement uses TRBV3 and TRBJ2-1; TRBD2 agrees at 8 bases. Germline V gene lookup returns CDR1 SNHLY and CDR2 FYNGKV (reference sequence). V gave up 1 base and J gave up 5 bases; unmatched junction bases: 4. CDR3 size: 15 residues. The CDR3 reads CASSLEGGRDAEQFF. The CDR3 bases that were read are TGTGCCAGCAGCTTAGAGGGGGGGCGCGATGCTGAGCAGTTC. Drawing the rest from reference TRBV3 and TRBJ2-1, the complete variable domain is GPKVLQIPSHQIIDMGQMVTLNCDPVSNHLYFYWYKQILGQQMEFLVNFYNGKVMEKSKLFKDQFSVERPDGSYFTLKIQPTALEDSAVYFCASSLEGGRDAEQFFGPGTRLTVL.

This clone was seen more than once but under ten times. The gene symbols are mouse symbols. Sequencing ends 1 residue short of the CDR3 end; the germline J gene provides the rest. The chain joins TRBV13-2 to TRBJ2-5; D remains unclear. Germline loops: CDR1 NNHNN, CDR2 SYGAGS (reference sequence). V was shortened by 0 bases and J by 4 bases, with 9 bases between the two germline ends. This CDR3 is built from 14 residues. The DNA read from the CDR3 is TGTGCCAGCGGTGATGAGGCTGGTGAAGACACCCAGTAC. This encodes CASGDEAGEDTQY. The full CDR3 protein is CASGDEAGEDTQYF.

On this clone itself: Mouse gene names apply. The chain's CDR3 is CAWSLGGQGEDTQYF. CDR3 bases read: TGTGCCTGGAGTCTAGGGGGGCAGGGGGAAGACACCCAGTAC. The rearrangement joins TRBV31 to TRBJ2-5; perhaps D is TRBD1 or TRBD2 (7 bases each). The read halts 1 residue ahead of the CDR3 end, with the missing end drawn from the germline J gene. V lost 0 bases and J 4 bases, leaving 14 bases between the germline ends. This CDR3 has 15 amino acids. Per germline, CDR1 GKSSPN and CDR2 SITVG.

This clone was detected only a few times. The germline and genes are mouse ones. The read halts 1 residue ahead of the CDR3 end, with the missing end drawn from the germline J gene. The rearrangement links TRBV26 to TRBJ1-1; 9 bases fit TRBD1. This CDR3 contains 14 residues. The germline gives CDR1 KGHPV, CDR2 FQNQEV (reference sequence). V trimming: 3 bases; J trimming: 3 bases; junction bases outside the gene matches: 2. CDR3 bases read: TGTGCCAGCAGTCTACAGGGGGCGGACACAGAAGTCTTC. Translation gives CASSLQGADTEVF. The whole CDR3 is CASSLQGADTEVFF.